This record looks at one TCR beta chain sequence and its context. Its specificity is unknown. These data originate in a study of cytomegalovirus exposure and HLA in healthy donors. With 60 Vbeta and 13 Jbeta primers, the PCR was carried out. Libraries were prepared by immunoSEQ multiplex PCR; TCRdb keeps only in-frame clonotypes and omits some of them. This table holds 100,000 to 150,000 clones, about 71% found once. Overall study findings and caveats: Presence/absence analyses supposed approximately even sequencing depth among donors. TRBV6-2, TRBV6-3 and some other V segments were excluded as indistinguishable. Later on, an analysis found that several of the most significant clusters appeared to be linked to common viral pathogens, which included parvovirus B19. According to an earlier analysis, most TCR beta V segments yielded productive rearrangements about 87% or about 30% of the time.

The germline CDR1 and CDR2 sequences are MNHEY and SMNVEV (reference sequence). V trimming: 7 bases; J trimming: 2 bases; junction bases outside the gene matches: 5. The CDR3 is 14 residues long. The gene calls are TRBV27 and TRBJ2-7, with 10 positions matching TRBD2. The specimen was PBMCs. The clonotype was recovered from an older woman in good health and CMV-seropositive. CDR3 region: CASMKRGGPYEQYF. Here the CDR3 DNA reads TGTGCCAGCATGAAGCGGGGGGGGCCCTACGAGCAGTACTTC.